The 15 T cell receptor beta chains reported below all come from one sample, sequenced in a study of patients and donors after allogeneic stem cell transplantation. TCRdb processed the RT-PCR reads anew with MiXCR; each CDR3 protein has one entry. The sample includes over 400,000 distinct CDR3 sequences, approximately 16% of them seen just once. Material for sequencing was blood, either unsorted or a sorted T cell fraction (not recorded which). The receptors here all came from a human donor who was either an allogeneic HSCT recipient or a stem cell or donor lymphocyte infusion donor (not recorded which). It is not recorded whose cells these are; they may come from a transplant donor.

The chain joins TRBV20-1 to TRBJ2-1, with TRBD1 identical over 7 bases. The CDR3 runs to 14 residues. Germline CDR1 DFQATT, CDR2 SNEGSKA (reference sequence). Trimming took 4 bases from V and 6 from J; bases not matched to a gene: 9. CDR3 in amino acids: CSATSGTAINEQFF. For the CDR3, the DNA is TGCAGTGCTACTTCCGGGACAGCGATCAATGAGCAGTTCTTC.

The genes are TRBV2 and TRBJ2-2, with D perhaps TRBD1 (5 bases). The ends were cut back, 8 bases at V and 2 bases at J, with 18 bases in the middle. This CDR3 region has 16 residues. Germline-derived CDR1 and CDR2 are SNHLY and FYNNEI. CDR3 DNA: TGTGCCAGCTTCCCCGCCTGGGGCAGCAACACCGGGGAGCTGTTTTTT. This sequence encodes CASFPAWGSNTGELFF.

Notes on this clonotype: It may be a read error: a sequence one base away is much more abundant. This chain uses TRBV24-1 with TRBJ2-3, with TRBD1 matching 7 bases. The germline CDR1 and CDR2 sequences are KGHDR and SFDVKD. The CDR3 totals 17 residues. CDR3 in DNA: TGTGCCGCCAGTGATTTAGGGAAGGGGACAGGCACAGATACGCAGTATTTT. Protein sequence: CAASDLGKGTGTDTQYF.

In this sample, this clonotype turned up a few times. The chain recombines TRBV24-1 with TRBJ1-1; TRBD1 matches at 8 bases. The CDR3 is 13 residues long. The trim removed 6 bases at V and 7 bases at J, leaving 6 bases unmatched. Per germline, CDR1 KGHDR and CDR2 SFDVKD. CDR3 coding DNA: TGTGCCACCAGTCAACAACAGGGGGGTGAAGCTTTCTTT. Its protein is CATSQQQGGEAFF.

The V call is TRBV3-1, the J call TRBJ2-3; 9 nucleotides agree with TRBD2. The V and J ends lost 0 bases and 7 bases, in that order; junction bases with no gene match: 8. This CDR3 spans 16 amino acids. The germline V gene has CDR1 LGHDT and CDR2 YNNKEL (reference sequence). CDR3 amino acids: CASSQDRRGGFNTQYF. The DNA of the CDR3 is TGTGCCAGCAGCCAAGATCGGCGGGGGGGGTTCAATACGCAGTATTTT.

This clonotype appeared many times. CDR3 DNA: TGTGCCAGCAGTTTCGGAAGCCTGGTCTTCGGGGAGCTGTTTTTT. Its protein is CASSFGSLVFGELFF. The rearrangement links TRBV12-3 or TRBV12-4 to TRBJ2-2; D call uncertain. The V and J ends lost 3 bases and 7 bases respectively, with 15 bases between them. CDR3 length: 15 amino acids.

As concerns this clonotype: With a much larger clone just one base away, this may be a read error. V gene TRBV12-3 or TRBV12-4 combines with J gene TRBJ1-2; a weak D match, TRBD1 (5 bases). The CDR3 totals 13 residues. The chain's CDR3 is CPSTLTAGYGYTF. The CDR3 DNA is TGTCCCAGCACTTTGACAGCTGGGTATGGCTACACCTTC.

This clonotype was picked up a small number of times. Compared with germline, one end of the junction differs, possibly owing to a read error. J is TRBJ2-7 and V is TRBV20-1; a weak D match, TRBD1 (5 bases). The CDR3 length is 13 residues. Germline V gene lookup returns CDR1 DFQATT and CDR2 SNEGSKA (reference sequence). CDR3 DNA sequence: TGCAGTGCGAGAGACAGTTTAGTCTACGAGCAGTACTTC. Protein: CSARDSLVYEQYF.

V and J are TRBV29-1 and TRBJ1-1; D is uncertain. The CDR3 loop spans 13 amino acids. V shed 1 base and J shed 0 bases, with 6 bases lying between them. Germline V gene data show CDR1 as SQVTM and CDR2 as ANQGSEA. As DNA, the CDR3 is TGCAGCGTTGAAGGACGGTTGAACACTGAAGCTTTCTTT. Its protein product is CSVEGRLNTEAFF. Full variable domain (outside the CDR3, taken from reference TRBV29-1 and TRBJ1-1): SAVISQKPSRDICQRGTSLTIQCQVDSQVTMMFWYRQQPGQSLTLIATANQGSEATYESGFVIDKFPISRPNLTFSTLTVSNMSPEDSSIYLCSVEGRLNTEAFFGQGTRLTVV.

A few counts support this clonotype. The chain is built from TRBV20-1 and TRBJ1-2; TRBD1 is a possible D gene (5 bases). This CDR3 contains 12 residues. Trimming cost V 3 bases and J 4 bases, with 9 bases left between them. Germline assignment: CDR1 DFQATT and CDR2 SNEGSKA (reference sequence). The CDR3 DNA reads as TGCAGTGCTAGTCAGGGACGCTATGGCTACACCTTC. Its translation is CSASQGRYGYTF.

The chain couples TRBV12-3 or TRBV12-4 to TRBJ2-7, with 11 bases identical to TRBD1. V lost 7 bases to trimming and J lost 2 bases; unmatched junction nucleotides: 7. The CDR3 consists of 15 residues. Here the CDR3 DNA reads TGTGCCAGCACCATCCGGGACAGGGGGACCTACGAGCAGTACTTC. Amino acid sequence: CASTIRDRGTYEQYF.

The table lists this clonotype with a few counts. The V gene is TRBV20-1, the J gene TRBJ2-7; no firm D call. Between the trimmed V and J ends, which lost 0 bases and 0 bases, there was a span of 6 bases. The CDR3 runs 13 residues. Germline loops: CDR1 DFQATT, CDR2 SNEGSKA (reference sequence). The CDR3 spells CSARDWHSYEQYF. The CDR3 DNA follows: TGCAGTGCTAGAGATTGGCACTCCTACGAGCAGTACTTC.

The chain carries TRBV15 and TRBJ2-7, with 9 positions matching TRBD2. Trimming took 4 bases from V and 3 from J; bases not matched to a gene: 7. CDR1 and CDR2 (germline): LNHNV, YYDKDF (reference sequence). The CDR3 extends over 15 amino acids. The CDR3 spells CATSKRGAGGYEQYF. The CDR3 nucleotides are TGTGCCACCAGCAAGCGGGGGGCGGGCGGCTACGAGCAGTACTTC.

The V gene is TRBV5-1, the J gene TRBJ2-1, with TRBD2 identical over 8 bases. This CDR3 comprises 15 residues. V lost 5 bases to trimming and J lost 4 bases; unmatched junction nucleotides: 8. CDR1 and CDR2 from the germline V gene are SGHRS and YFSETQ. CDR3 residues: CASRESSGSYNEQFF. The CDR3 coding sequence is TGCGCCAGCAGGGAATCTAGCGGGTCTTACAATGAGCAGTTCTTC.

This clonotype was counted a few times. V and J are TRBV4-3 and TRBJ2-7; D is undetermined. This CDR3 comprises 15 residues. Per the germline V gene, CDR1 is LGHNA and CDR2 is YSLEER. Trimming removed 1 base from V and 5 bases from J, with 15 bases in between. CDR3 coding DNA: TGCGCCAGCAGCCAAGCTTCGAAGGCTCGGGACGAGCAGTACTTC. Its protein product is CASSQASKARDEQYF.